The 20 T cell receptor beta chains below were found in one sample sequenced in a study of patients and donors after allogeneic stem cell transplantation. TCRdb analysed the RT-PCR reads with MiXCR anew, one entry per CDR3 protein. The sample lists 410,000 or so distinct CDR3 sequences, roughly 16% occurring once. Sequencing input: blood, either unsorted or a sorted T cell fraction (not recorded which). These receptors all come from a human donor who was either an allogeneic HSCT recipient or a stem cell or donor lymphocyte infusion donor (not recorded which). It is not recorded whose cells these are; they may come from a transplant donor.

The CDR3 coding sequence is TGCGCCAGCAGGCCACCGGGCCAAGGCACCGGGGAGCTGTTTTTT. It codes for CASRPPGQGTGELFF. This rearrangement joins TRBV5-1 to TRBJ2-2; D call uncertain. This CDR3 contains 15 residues. Germline CDR1 and CDR2: SGHRS and YFSETQ. Trimming cost V 5 bases and J 4 bases, with 15 bases left between them.

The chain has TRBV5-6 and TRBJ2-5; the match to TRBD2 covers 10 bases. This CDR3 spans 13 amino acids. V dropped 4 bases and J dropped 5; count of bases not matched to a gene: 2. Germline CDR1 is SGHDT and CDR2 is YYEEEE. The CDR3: CASSGSGGETQYF. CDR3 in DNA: TGTGCCAGCAGCGGTAGCGGGGGGGAGACCCAGTACTTC.

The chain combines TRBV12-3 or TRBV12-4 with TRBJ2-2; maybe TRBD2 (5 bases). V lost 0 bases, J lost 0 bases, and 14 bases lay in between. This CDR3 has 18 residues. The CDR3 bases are TGTGCCAGCAGTTTAGCGGAGGTGGGGAGAGCGAACACCGGGGAGCTGTTTTTT. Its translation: CASSLAEVGRANTGELFF.

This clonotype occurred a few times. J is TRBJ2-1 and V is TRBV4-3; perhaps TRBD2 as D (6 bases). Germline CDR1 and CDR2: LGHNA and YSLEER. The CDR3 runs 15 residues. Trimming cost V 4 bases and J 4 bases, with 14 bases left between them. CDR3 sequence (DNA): TGCGCCAGCAGCCCGGGAGCCAATTCTTACAATGAGCAGTTCTTC. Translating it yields CASSPGANSYNEQFF.

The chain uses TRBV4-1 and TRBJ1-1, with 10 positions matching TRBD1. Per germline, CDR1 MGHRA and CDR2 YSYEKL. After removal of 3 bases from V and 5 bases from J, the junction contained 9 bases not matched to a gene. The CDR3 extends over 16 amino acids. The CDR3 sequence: CASSHKDRGLGTEAFF. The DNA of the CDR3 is TGCGCCAGCAGCCACAAAGACAGGGGGCTAGGGACTGAAGCTTTCTTT.

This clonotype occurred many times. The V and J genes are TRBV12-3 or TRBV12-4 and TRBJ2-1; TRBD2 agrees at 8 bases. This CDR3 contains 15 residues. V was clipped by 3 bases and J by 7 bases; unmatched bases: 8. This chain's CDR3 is CASSFRSGGGNEQFF. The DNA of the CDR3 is TGTGCCAGCAGTTTTCGGTCGGGGGGGGGGAATGAGCAGTTCTTC.

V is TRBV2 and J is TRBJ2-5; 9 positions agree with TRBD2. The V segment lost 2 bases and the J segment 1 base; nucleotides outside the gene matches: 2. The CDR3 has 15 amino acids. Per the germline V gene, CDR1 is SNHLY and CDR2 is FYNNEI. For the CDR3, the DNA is TGTGCCAGCAGTGAACAGACTAGCGGCCAAGAGACCCAGTACTTC. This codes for CASSEQTSGQETQYF.

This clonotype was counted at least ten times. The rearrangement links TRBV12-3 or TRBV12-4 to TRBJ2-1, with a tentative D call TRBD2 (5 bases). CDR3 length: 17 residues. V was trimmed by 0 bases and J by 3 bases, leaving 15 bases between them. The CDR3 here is CASSLALAARLYNEQFF. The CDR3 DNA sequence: TGTGCCAGCAGTTTAGCGCTAGCCGCCCGACTCTACAATGAGCAGTTCTTC.

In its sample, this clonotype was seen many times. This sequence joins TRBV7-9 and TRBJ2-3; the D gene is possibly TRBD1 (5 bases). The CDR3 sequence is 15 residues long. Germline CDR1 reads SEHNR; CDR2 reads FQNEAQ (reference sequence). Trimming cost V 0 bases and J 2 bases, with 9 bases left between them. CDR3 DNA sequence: TGTGCCAGCAGCTTAGCGGGGCTGTCCACAGATACGCAGTATTTT. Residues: CASSLAGLSTDTQYF.

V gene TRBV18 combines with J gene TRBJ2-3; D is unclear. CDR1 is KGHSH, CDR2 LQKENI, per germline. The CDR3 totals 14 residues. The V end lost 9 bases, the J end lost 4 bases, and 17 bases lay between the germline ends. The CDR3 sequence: CASCPFFESDTQYF. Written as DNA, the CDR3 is TGTGCCAGTTGCCCATTTTTTGAGTCAGATACGCAGTATTTT.

This CDR3 is CATGGGTDTQYF. CDR3 sequence (DNA): TGTGCCACCGGCGGGGGCACAGATACGCAGTATTTT. The rearrangement links TRBV24-1 to TRBJ2-3, with a tentative D call TRBD2 (6 bases). The V and J ends lost 9 bases and 1 base respectively, with 7 bases between them. Germline assignment: CDR1 KGHDR and CDR2 SFDVKD. The CDR3 extends over 12 amino acids.

In nucleotides, the CDR3 is TGCAGTGCGCAGCAGACAGGGACTAACTATGGCTACACCTTC. Encoded protein: CSAQQTGTNYGYTF. The chain joins TRBV20-1 to TRBJ1-2; 7 bases are a match to TRBD1. Germline loops: CDR1 DFQATT, CDR2 SNEGSKA (reference sequence). The junction had 7 bases not matched to a gene; V was cut back by 6 bases and J by 0 bases. The CDR3 consists of 14 residues.

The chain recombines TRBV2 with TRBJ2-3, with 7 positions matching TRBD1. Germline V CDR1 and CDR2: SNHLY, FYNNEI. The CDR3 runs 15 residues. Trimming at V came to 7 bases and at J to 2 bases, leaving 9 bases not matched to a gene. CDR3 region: CASTSLGQVTDTQYF. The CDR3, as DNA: TGTGCCAGCACCTCCCTCGGACAGGTCACAGATACGCAGTATTTT.

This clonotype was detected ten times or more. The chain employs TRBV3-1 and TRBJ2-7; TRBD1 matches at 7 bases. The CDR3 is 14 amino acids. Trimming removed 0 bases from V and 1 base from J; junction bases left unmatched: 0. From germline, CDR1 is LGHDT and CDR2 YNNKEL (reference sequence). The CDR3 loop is CASSQDRGSYEQYF. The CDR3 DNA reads TGTGCCAGCAGCCAAGACAGGGGGTCCTACGAGCAGTACTTC.

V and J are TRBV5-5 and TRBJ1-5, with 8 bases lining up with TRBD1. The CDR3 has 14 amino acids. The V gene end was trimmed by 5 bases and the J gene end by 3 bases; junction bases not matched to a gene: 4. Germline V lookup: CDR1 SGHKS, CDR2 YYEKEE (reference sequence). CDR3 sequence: CASSRTGINQPQHF. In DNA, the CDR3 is TGTGCCAGCAGTCGGACAGGGATCAATCAGCCCCAGCATTTT.

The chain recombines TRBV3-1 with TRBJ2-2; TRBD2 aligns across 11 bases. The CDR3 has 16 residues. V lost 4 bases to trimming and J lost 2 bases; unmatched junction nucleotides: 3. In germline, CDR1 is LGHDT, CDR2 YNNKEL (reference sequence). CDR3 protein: CASSRLAGLNTGELFF. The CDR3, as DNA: TGTGCCAGCAGCCGACTAGCGGGACTTAACACCGGGGAGCTGTTTTTT. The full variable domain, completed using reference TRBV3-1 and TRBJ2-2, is DTAVSQTPKYLVTQMGNDKSIKCEQNLGHDTMYWYKQDSKKFLKIMFSYNNKELIINETVPNRFSPKSPDKAHLNLHINSLELGDSAVYFCASSRLAGLNTGELFFGEGSRLTVL.

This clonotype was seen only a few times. CDR3 region: CASSPVVGGAFF. Here the CDR3 DNA reads TGCGCCAGCAGCCCCGTTGTTGGAGGGGCTTTCTTT. The J gene is TRBJ1-1, the V gene TRBV5-1; no clear D gene. Germline V CDR1 and CDR2: SGHRS, YFSETQ. This CDR3 has 12 residues. The germline V and J ends were trimmed by 4 bases and 11 bases, with 15 bases remaining between them.

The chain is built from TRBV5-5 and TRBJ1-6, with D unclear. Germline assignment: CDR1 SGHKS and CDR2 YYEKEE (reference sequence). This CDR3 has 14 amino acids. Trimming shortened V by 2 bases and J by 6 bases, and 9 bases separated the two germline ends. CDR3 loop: CASSFGRINSPLHF. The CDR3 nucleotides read TGTGCCAGCAGCTTCGGCAGGATTAATTCACCCCTCCACTTT. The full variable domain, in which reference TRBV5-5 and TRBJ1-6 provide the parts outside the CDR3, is DAGVTQSPTHLIKTRGQQVTLRCSPISGHKSVSWYQQVLGQGPQFIFQYYEKEERGRGNFPDRFSARQFPNYSSELNVNALLLGDSALYLCASSFGRINSPLHFGNGTRLTVT.

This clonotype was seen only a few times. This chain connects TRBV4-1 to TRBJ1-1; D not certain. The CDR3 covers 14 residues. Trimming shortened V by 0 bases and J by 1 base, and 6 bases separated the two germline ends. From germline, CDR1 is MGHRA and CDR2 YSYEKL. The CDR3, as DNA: TGCGCCAGCAGCCAAGATTGGCAGAACACTGAAGCTTTCTTT. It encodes CASSQDWQNTEAFF.

CDR3 in amino acids: CAVSDRLTIEQYF. The CDR3 DNA reads TGTGCCGTTTCGGACAGGCTGACTATTGAGCAGTACTTC. The chain employs TRBV10-3 and TRBJ2-7, with TRBD1 matching 7 bases. Germline-derived CDR1 and CDR2 are ENHRY and SYGVKD. V lost 11 bases to trimming and J lost 7 bases; unmatched junction nucleotides: 14. The CDR3 spans 13 residues.